This TCR beta chain was retrieved from a study of cytomegalovirus exposure and HLA in healthy donors. Primers for the PCR totalled 60 Vbeta and 13 Jbeta. Sequencing was performed with immunoSEQ multiplex PCR; in TCRdb, only in-frame clones are kept and a portion is missing. The sample contains some 160,000 clones, 60% to 80% of which appear only once. Overall study results and limits: In vitro testing confirmed three CMV-associated chains as specific for CMV antigens. Most TCR sequences showed up rarely, but some public TCRs showed up in many donors.

Comment on this clone: Its antigen is currently unknown.

The clonotype originates from a male donor in good health and CMV-seronegative. Sequenced: PBMCs.

CDR3 sequence (DNA): TGTGCCAGCAGTTTGGTGGGAGGGTACAATGAGCAGTTCTTC. It encodes CASSLVGGYNEQFF. V is TRBV28 and J is TRBJ2-1; 7 positions agree with TRBD2. Losses at the gene ends were 3 bases for V and 4 bases for J; bases not matched to a gene: 3. The CDR3 is 14 residues long. Germline V lookup: CDR1 MDHEN, CDR2 SYDVKM. Based on the CDR3 plus reference TRBV28 and TRBJ2-1, the full variable domain is DVKVTQSSRYLVKRTGEKVFLECVQDMDHENMFWYRQDPGLGLRLIYFSYDVKMKEKGDIPEGYSVSREKKERFSLILESASTNQTSMYLCASSLVGGYNEQFFGPGTRLTVL.